The TCR beta chain under discussion was sequenced for a study of cytomegalovirus exposure and HLA in healthy donors. Notes on the study in general: In an earlier analysis, in several hundred donors, most V segments appeared productive either ~90% or ~30% of the time. An analysis that was carried out later associated about 17,000 TCR beta sequences with HLA alleles at 0.05 false discovery rate. A further, later analysis showed that HLA-associated TCR beta chains (compared with equally common others) were more clonally expanded.

A word on this clone: Its target is unknown.

This CDR3 has 14 residues. Germline CDR1 is SGHNT and CDR2 is YYREEE (reference sequence). Trimming took off 4 bases at V and 9 bases at J, with 14 bases between the two ends. PCR used 60 Vbeta primers and 13 Jbeta primers. The protocol was immunoSEQ multiplex PCR, while the TCRdb copy is restricted to in-frame clones and leaves out a portion. The repertoire includes some 110,000 clones, around 75% of them detected once, and around 1.3% sits in the top ten. This chain joins TRBV5-4 and TRBJ1-6; D gene unclear. The sequenced sample was PBMCs. This clonotype was sampled from a man in his forties or fifties in good health and CMV-seronegative. CDR3 residues: CASSPGGLGSPLHF. The CDR3 nucleotides read TGTGCCAGCAGCCCGGGAGGGCTGGGTTCACCCCTCCACTTT.